A single sample is the source of the 21 T cell receptor beta chains below, sequenced in a study of post-analysis software for immune sequencing data. Study findings and constraints: Five or six TRBV segments were significantly more frequent in patients than in controls. TRBV5-6, TRBV5-1 and TRBV20-1 were among these segments.

Presence of unique molecular identifiers characterized the TCR beta cDNA libraries. TCRdb re-analysed the PCR reads in MiXCR, keeping a single row per CDR3 protein. The sample shows 750,000 to 950,000 distinct CDR3 sequences, approximately 53% of them seen only once. The antigens for these receptors are not known. The sample consisted of blood. Receptors were obtained from a girl aged 10 to 17 with multiple sclerosis.

In this sample, this clonotype turned up a few times. This chain joins TRBV12-3 or TRBV12-4 and TRBJ2-4, with 8 bases that match TRBD2. Trimming removed 7 bases from V and 4 bases from J; junction bases left unmatched: 12. CDR3 size: 16 residues. The CDR3 DNA is TGTGCCAGCACTCAAATGGGACTAGGGGAAAAAAACATTCAGTACTTC. Translation gives CASTQMGLGEKNIQYF.

This clonotype has more than one count but fewer than ten. The CDR3 sequence: CASSLKRRETQYF. DNA for the CDR3: TGTGCCAGCAGCTTAAAACGAAGGGAGACCCAGTACTTC. The chain uses TRBV7-8 and TRBJ2-5; no firm D call. The CDR3 is 13 amino acids. Germline lookup yields CDR1 SGHVS and CDR2 FQNEAQ. Trimming stripped 2 bases from V and 5 bases from J, with 9 bases between.

The chain employs TRBV12-3 or TRBV12-4 and TRBJ1-5; no reliable D call. This CDR3 region has 12 residues. V was clipped by 3 bases and J by 9 bases, with 9 bases between them. In DNA form, the CDR3 reads TGTGCCAGCAGTTTGGAGTATAGGCCCCAGCATTTT. It is translated as CASSLEYRPQHF.

The table lists this clonotype with a few counts. The chain uses TRBV5-1 and TRBJ2-4; D call uncertain. The V gene lost 4 bases and the J gene lost 0 bases, with 11 bases spanning the gap. Germline-derived CDR1 and CDR2 are SGHRS and YFSETQ. The CDR3 is 15 amino acids. This CDR3 reads CASSLEPTAKNIQYF. The CDR3 nucleotides read TGCGCCAGCAGCCTGGAGCCCACAGCCAAAAACATTCAGTACTTC.

This clonotype turned up a few times. V gene TRBV5-1 combines with J gene TRBJ2-6; a possible D gene is TRBD1 (5 bases). Germline CDR1 is SGHRS and CDR2 is YFSETQ. Trimming removed 0 bases at V and 4 bases at J, with 17 bases between. CDR3 length: 18 residues. CDR3 coding DNA: TGCGCCAGCAGCTTGGAAGGGGTTCCATCGAGAGGGGCCAACGTCCTGACTTTC. It encodes CASSLEGVPSRGANVLTF.

This clonotype was observed a few times. J is TRBJ2-7 and V is TRBV15; 13 nucleotides line up with TRBD2. The CDR3 has 19 residues. Losses at the gene ends were 3 bases for V and 1 base for J; bases not matched to a gene: 12. Germline V gene data show CDR1 as LNHNV and CDR2 as YYDKDF (reference sequence). The CDR3 bases are TGTGCCACCAGCAGGAGGGGGACTAGCGGGACGCTTGGGTCCTACGAGCAGTACTTC. It specifies CATSRRGTSGTLGSYEQYF. Full variable domain (rest looked up from reference TRBV15 and TRBJ2-7): DAMVIQNPRYQVTQFGKPVTLSCSQTLNHNVMYWYQQKSSQAPKLLFHYYDKDFNNEADTPDNFQSRRPNTSFCFLDIRSPGLGDTAMYLCATSRRGTSGTLGSYEQYFGPGTRLTVT.

This clonotype has more than one count but fewer than ten. The V and J genes are TRBV12-3 or TRBV12-4 and TRBJ2-5, with TRBD2 identical over 13 bases. The CDR3 has 13 amino acids. The trim removed 6 bases at V and 10 bases at J, leaving 5 bases unmatched. For the CDR3, the DNA is TGTGCCAGCAGCCCCAGGACTAGCGGGAGCCAGTACTTC. This encodes CASSPRTSGSQYF.

DNA for the CDR3: TGCAGTCTTTCCGGGACCGAGTATGGCTACACCTTC. Amino acid sequence: CSLSGTEYGYTF. The chain combines TRBV29-1 with TRBJ1-2; D possibly corresponds to TRBD1 (5 bases). This CDR3 has 12 residues. Germline values: CDR1 SQVTM, CDR2 ANQGSEA.

This clonotype was picked up a small number of times. The chain employs TRBV9 and TRBJ2-3, with TRBD2 as a possible D gene (6 bases). V gave up 0 bases and J gave up 4 bases, with 12 bases separating them. CDR1 SGDLS and CDR2 YYNGEE come from the germline V gene. The CDR3 is made up of 15 amino acids. The chain's CDR3 is CASSVGGVPADTQYF. The CDR3 DNA is TGTGCCAGCAGCGTAGGCGGGGTCCCGGCAGATACGCAGTATTTT.

The rearrangement links TRBV20-1 to TRBJ1-2, with D maybe TRBD1 (5 bases). Germline loops: CDR1 DFQATT, CDR2 SNEGSKA (reference sequence). The CDR3 extends over 13 amino acids. Between the trimmed V and J ends, which lost 6 bases and 4 bases, there was a span of 15 bases. The CDR3 sequence is CSAVDSLLYGYTF. CDR3 in DNA: TGCAGTGCCGTAGACAGCCTGCTCTATGGCTACACCTTC.

V and J are TRBV20-1 and TRBJ2-7, with TRBD2 matching 12 bases. The CDR3 runs 15 residues. V shed 3 bases and J 6 bases; nucleotides not matched to a gene: 9. Germline V gene sequence: CDR1 DFQATT, CDR2 SNEGSKA (reference sequence). Here the CDR3 reads CSASAGLAGIGEQYF. The CDR3 bases are TGCAGTGCTAGTGCCGGACTAGCGGGAATAGGCGAGCAGTACTTC.

The V gene is TRBV7-3, the J gene TRBJ2-5; the D gene is possibly TRBD1 (5 bases). The CDR3 runs to 15 residues. Germline V gene lookup returns CDR1 SGHTA and CDR2 FQGTGA. Between the trimmed V and J ends, which lost 3 bases and 4 bases, there was a span of 15 bases. The CDR3, as DNA: TGTGCCAGCAGCTTCCAGGGTGGGTCGGTAGAGACCCAGTACTTC. It specifies CASSFQGGSVETQYF.

CDR3 amino acids: CASSRYRDLNTEAFF. CDR3 in DNA: TGTGCCAGCAGCCGATATCGCGACTTGAACACTGAAGCTTTCTTT. The gene calls are TRBV27 and TRBJ1-1; the D is unclear. The CDR3 has 15 residues. V lost 6 bases, J lost 0 bases, and 14 bases lay in between. The germline gives CDR1 MNHEY, CDR2 SMNVEV (reference sequence).

J is TRBJ2-7 and V is TRBV5-1, with 9 bases matching TRBD2. The J call may be wrong; the DNA end is better matched by TRBJ2-1. The V gene's germline CDR1 is SGHRS and CDR2 YFSETQ. The CDR3 has 15 residues. The CDR3 sequence is CASSLLSGGSDEQFF. The CDR3 nucleotides read TGCGCCAGCAGCTTGCTAAGCGGGGGGAGCGATGAGCAGTTCTTC.

The rearrangement uses TRBV9 and TRBJ2-7, with 7 bases matching TRBD1. After removal of 3 bases from V and 2 bases from J, the junction contained 8 bases not matched to a gene. The germline V gene has CDR1 SGDLS and CDR2 YYNGEE. The length of the CDR3 is 15 residues. The CDR3 coding sequence is TGTGCCAGCAGCGAAAACCTAGGGACAGCCTACGAGCAGTACTTC. Amino acids: CASSENLGTAYEQYF.

The chain recombines TRBV6-5 with TRBJ2-5; D is perhaps TRBD1 (6 bases). Germline lookup yields CDR1 MNHEY and CDR2 SVGAGI. Trimming stripped 6 bases from V and 5 bases from J, with 16 bases between. This CDR3 is 14 amino acids long. CDR3 nucleotide sequence: TGTGCCAGCAGATCCCCAGGGGCTGGGGAGACCCAGTACTTC. Protein sequence: CASRSPGAGETQYF.

The J gene is TRBJ1-2, the V gene TRBV29-1; D may be TRBD1 (5 bases). Germline assignment: CDR1 SQVTM and CDR2 ANQGSEA. V dropped 4 bases and J dropped 3 bases, with 15 bases sitting between them. The CDR3 length is 14 residues. DNA for the CDR3: TGCAGCGTTGCCTCGACAGTATCGGACTATGGCTACACCTTC. Amino acids: CSVASTVSDYGYTF.

V gene TRBV29-1 combines with J gene TRBJ1-1, with D tentatively TRBD1 (5 bases). The germline gives CDR1 SQVTM, CDR2 ANQGSEA. CDR3 length: 14 amino acids. V dropped 7 bases and J dropped 0 bases, with 15 bases sitting between them. The CDR3 DNA reads as TGCAGCGCCGGACGGGGGGACCTGAACACTGAAGCTTTCTTT. This codes for CSAGRGDLNTEAFF.

This clonotype was seen ten or more times. The chain couples TRBV3-1 to TRBJ2-1; the match to TRBD2 covers 13 bases. The germline V gene encodes CDR1 LGHDT and CDR2 YNNKEL (reference sequence). CDR3 size: 16 residues. V trimming: 2 bases; J trimming: 6 bases; junction bases outside the gene matches: 4. The CDR3 region has the DNA TGTGCCAGCAGCCAAATCGGACTAGCGGGGGCCAATGAGCAGTTCTTC. Protein: CASSQIGLAGANEQFF.

The chain links TRBV6-1 to TRBJ2-6, with D tentatively TRBD1 (6 bases). Per germline, CDR1 MNHNS and CDR2 SASEGT. The CDR3 is 16 amino acids. V lost 3 bases and J 1 base, leaving 10 bases between the germline ends. The CDR3 coding sequence is TGTGCCAGCAGTGAGGAAACAGGGTCTGGGGCCAACGTCCTGACTTTC. Amino acid sequence: CASSEETGSGANVLTF.

The chain uses TRBV25-1 and TRBJ2-7, with 11 bases lining up with TRBD2. This CDR3 region has 15 residues. Germline loops: CDR1 MGHDK, CDR2 SYGVNS. The J segment lost 2 bases and the V segment lost 5 bases, leaving 5 bases of the junction unmatched. The CDR3 coding sequence is TGTGCCAGCAGTCCAGCTAGCGGGAGGACCTACGAGCAGTACTTC. Translating gives CASSPASGRTYEQYF.